Listed below are T cell receptor beta chains from one sample, sequenced in a study of OX40 agonist ivuxolimab in advanced cancers. The repertoire was sequenced with immunoSEQ multiplex PCR; TCRdb's copy has only in-frame clones and lacks some. The sample holds approximately 57,000 clones, about 81% seen once. The sequencing used CD4+ or CD8+ T cells sorted from blood, collected in a trial of the OX40 agonist ivuxolimab. The receptors come from an adult with an advanced solid tumor such as melanoma, head and neck, liver or kidney cancer. Each CDR3 is given with its conserved first and last residue. The order of the fields is D gene, clone size, V gene, J gene, CDR3 DNA, CDR3 protein. D genes are given only for firm matches. Some rows mark clone size as missing; the rest say once, few, many or name a class of expanded clone.

-	-	TRBV5-1	TRBJ2-3	TGCGCCAGCAGCCCCGGGACTGGCCCCGTCACGCAGTATTTT	CASSPGTGPVTQYF
-	-	TRBV6-5	TRBJ2-5	TGTGCCAGCAGTTACCGTAACAGCGTACTCCAAGAGACCCAGTACTTC	CASSYRNSVLQETQYF
-	-	TRBV19	TRBJ2-3	TGTGCCAGTTCCCACTCGGGACAAAGCACAGATACGCAGTATTTT	CASSHSGQSTDTQYF
TRBD1	-	TRBV7-8	TRBJ2-5	TGTGCCAGCAGCGAGACAGGGGGCAAAGAGACCCAGTACTTC	CASSETGGKETQYF
TRBD2	-	TRBV7-9	TRBJ2-1	TGTGCCAGCAGCTTTGTCAAGGGACTAGGCCCGAATGAGCAGTTCTTC	CASSFVKGLGPNEQFF
-	-	TRBV11-3	TRBJ2-1	TGTGCCAGCAGCTTTCTCAGGGGGGGTGAGCAGTTCTTC	CASSFLRGGEQFF
TRBD1	-	TRBV28	TRBJ1-1	TGTGCCGGATCGGGGGGACAGAAGGTGAACACTGAAGCTTTCTTT	CAGSGGQKVNTEAFF
TRBD2	once	TRBV2	TRBJ2-1	TGTGCCAGCAGTGAGGACGGGGGGAGCTACAATGAGCAGTTCTTC	CASSEDGGSYNEQFF
TRBD1	-	TRBV4-1	TRBJ1-4	TGCGCCAGCAGCCAGACCGGGACAGATGAAAAACTGTTTTTT	CASSQTGTDEKLFF
-	-	TRBV2	TRBJ2-1	TGTGCCAGTCGATATTGGAGCTCCTACAATGAGCAGTTCTTC	CASRYWSSYNEQFF
TRBD1	-	TRBV9	TRBJ1-6	TGTGCCAGCAGCGAAAGGGGGCTTGATTCACCCCTCCACTTT	CASSERGLDSPLHF
TRBD2	-	TRBV19	TRBJ2-3	TGTGCCAGTAGTGCTCCGAGCGGGGGGAGAGATACGCAGTATTTT	CASSAPSGGRDTQYF
TRBD1	few	TRBV2	TRBJ2-3	TGTGCCAGCACCCGCGGGACAGGGTGGAGCACAGATACGCAGTATTTT	CASTRGTGWSTDTQYF
TRBD2	-	TRBV19	TRBJ2-7	TGTGCCAGGAGGACGGGGCGGGGGTGCGAGCAGTACTTC	CARRTGRGCEQYF
-	-	TRBV6-1	TRBJ1-1	TGTGCCAGCAGTGGAGCTGTATCCGGAAACACTGAAGCTTTCTTT	CASSGAVSGNTEAFF
-	-	TRBV6-5	TRBJ1-5	TGTGCCAGCAGTTACTCTATTCAGCCCCAGCATTTT	CASSYSIQPQHF
TRBD2	-	TRBV7-8	TRBJ2-5	TGTGCCAGCAACCGGCGGGGGGAAGAGGAGACCCAGTACTTC	CASNRRGEEETQYF
-	once	TRBV6-5	TRBJ1-6	TGTGCCAGCATTTACAGGCTGGGTAACCCCCTCCACTTT	CASIYRLGNPLHF
-	-	TRBV21-1	TRBJ1-2	TGTGCCAGCTTCCCAACTAACTATGGCTACACCTTC	CASFPTNYGYTF
-	once	TRBV15	TRBJ1-2	TGTGCCACCAGCAGAGAGGCGGGACCGATCTATGGCTACACCTTC	CATSREAGPIYGYTF
TRBD2	-	TRBV6-5	TRBJ2-5	TGTGCCAGCAGTCGTCAGGGAGGGGAAGAGACCCAGTACTTC	CASSRQGGEETQYF
-	-	TRBV18	TRBJ1-5	TGTGCCAGCTCACAAACAGAGGCGTATCAGCCCCAGCATTTT	CASSQTEAYQPQHF
-	-	TRBV5-1	TRBJ2-5	TGCGCCAGCAGCCGAGGATGGGGGAGAGAAGAAGAGACCCAGTACTTC	CASSRGWGREEETQYF
-	few	TRBV7-2	TRBJ2-1	TGTGCCAGCAGCCCCGTGGAAAGCTACAATGAGCAGTTCTTC	CASSPVESYNEQFF
-	-	TRBV11-3	TRBJ2-5	TGTGCCAGCAGCTTCCGTCCGGAGACCCAGTACTTC	CASSFRPETQYF
-	-	TRBV5-5	TRBJ1-2	TGTGCCAGCAGCACCACAGGGACCTATGGCTACACCTTC	CASSTTGTYGYTF
-	-	TRBV6-5	TRBJ2-1	TGTGCCAGCAGTTACACCAATTGGGGCAGCTACAATGAGCAGTTCTTC	CASSYTNWGSYNEQFF
TRBD1	-	TRBV5-1	TRBJ1-6	TGCGCCAGCACGACAGGGGGCGATTCACCCCTCCACTTT	CASTTGGDSPLHF
TRBD1	-	TRBV6-6	TRBJ1-3	TGTGCCAGCAGTACGACAGGGGGCTCTGGAAACACCATATATTTT	CASSTTGGSGNTIYF
-	-	TRBV19	TRBJ1-2	TGTGCCAGTAGTATAGGTAGGGCTGCTGGCTACACCTTC	CASSIGRAAGYTF
-	-	TRBV28	TRBJ1-2	TGTGCCAGTGTACGTGACGACTATGGCTACACCTTC	CASVRDDYGYTF
TRBD2	-	TRBV2	TRBJ2-1	TGTGCCAGCAGTCGGACTAGCGGGAGTTACAATGAGCAGTTCTTC	CASSRTSGSYNEQFF
-	-	TRBV7-9	TRBJ2-5	TGTGCCAGCAGCCCTATGGGGCTAGCCTCAAGCCAAGAGACCCAGTACTTC	CASSPMGLASSQETQYF
-	-	TRBV6-1	TRBJ1-6	TGTGCCAGCAGTGACCGGGCCTATAATTCACCCCTCCACTTT	CASSDRAYNSPLHF
TRBD1	-	TRBV6-1	TRBJ1-4	TGTGCCAGCAGCGCGGACAGGGGACGCGAAAAACTGTTTTTT	CASSADRGREKLFF
-	-	TRBV18	TRBJ2-7	TGTGCCAGCTCACGAAGCGGACAGATCTACGAGCAGTACTTC	CASSRSGQIYEQYF
TRBD1	-	TRBV2	TRBJ1-2	TGTGCCAGCGCCGGGACAGGAATAACCTATGGCTACACCTTC	CASAGTGITYGYTF
-	-	TRBV25-1	TRBJ2-7	TGTGCCAGCAGTGGGTGGAGCGAGCAGTACTTC	CASSGWSEQYF
-	-	TRBV5-1	TRBJ2-7	TGCGCCAGCAGCTTGGTTGGGGCGGGCAACGAGCAGTACTTC	CASSLVGAGNEQYF
-	-	TRBV5-4	TRBJ2-7	TGTGCCAGCAGCTTGGCCCCCGCGGCCCACTACGAGCAGTACTTC	CASSLAPAAHYEQYF
-	-	TRBV25-1	TRBJ1-6	TGTGCCAGCAGTGAATCAGGAGGGAGTAATTCACCCCTCCACTTT	CASSESGGSNSPLHF
TRBD2	-	TRBV19	TRBJ2-7	TGTGCCAGTAGTCCCGGTCAGCGGGGAAGTACCTACGAGCAGTACTTC	CASSPGQRGSTYEQYF
-	-	TRBV7-8	TRBJ2-2	TGTGCCAGCAGCTTAGCGAAAGGGGAGCTGTTTTTT	CASSLAKGELFF
TRBD1	few	TRBV7-2	TRBJ2-7	TGTGCCAGCAGCTTCCCGGGACAGGTTACCTACGAGCAGTACTTC	CASSFPGQVTYEQYF
TRBD1	-	TRBV5-4	TRBJ2-7	TGTGCCAGCAGCTTTGGAGGACAGGGGGATCGCGAGCAGTACTTC	CASSFGGQGDREQYF
-	-	TRBV6-5	TRBJ2-2	TGTGCCAGCAGTCCTACTTGGGGGGCCGGGGAGCTGTTTTTT	CASSPTWGAGELFF
-	-	TRBV7-2	TRBJ2-7	TGTGCCAGCAGCTTAGTGGGCTACGAGCAGTACTTC	CASSLVGYEQYF
TRBD1	few	TRBV5-1	TRBJ1-2	TGCGCCAGCAGCTTAACCGGGACAGGGGGCCATAGCTATGGCTACACCTTC	CASSLTGTGGHSYGYTF
-	-	TRBV10-2	TRBJ2-2	TGCGCCAGCAGCCCAGGGTTGCACACCGGGGAGCTGTTTTTT	CASSPGLHTGELFF
-	few	TRBV4-2	TRBJ2-3	TGTGCCAGCAGCCAAGAACCCCGGTCCACAGATACGCAGTATTTT	CASSQEPRSTDTQYF
TRBD1	-	TRBV9	TRBJ1-2	TGTGCCAGCATTCAGTTTGTGTTTCGGGACAGGGACTATGGCTACACCTTC	CASIQFVFRDRDYGYTF
-	-	TRBV5-4	TRBJ1-6	TGTGCCAGCAGCCCCGGACAAGCTAATTCACCCCTCCACTTT	CASSPGQANSPLHF
-	-	TRBV6-1	TRBJ2-1	TGTGCCAGCGTGTCCGGGTCTGTGAATGAGCAGTTCTTC	CASVSGSVNEQFF
TRBD2	-	TRBV7-2	TRBJ2-5	TGTGCCAGCAGCCAAGCCGGCGGGGGCCGGGGGGGGACCCAGTACTTC	CASSQAGGGRGGTQYF